The clone carrying this T cell receptor (beta chain) was seen only a few times. For TCRbeta, the library was prepared with unique molecular identifiers. TCRdb re-analysed the PCR reads in MiXCR, keeping a single row per CDR3 protein. The sample has some 590,000 distinct CDR3 sequences, approximately 10% seen once. The data originate from a study of T-cell reconstitution after alpha-beta-depleted transplantation in children. V shed 2 bases, J shed 6 bases, and the junction held 7 bases outside the gene matches. The CDR3 loop spans 14 amino acids. Germline loops: CDR1 MGHDK, CDR2 SYGVNS. The clonotype comes from a human donor who donated a stem cell graft to a child with acute myeloid leukemia. The genes are TRBV25-1 and TRBJ2-7; TRBD2 agrees at 7 bases. Sequences were derived from PBMCs from the stem cell graft donor, sampled from the stem cell graft. CDR3 loop: CASSEPPRLAEQYF. The CDR3 DNA reads TGTGCCAGCAGTGAACCGCCGAGACTAGCCGAGCAGTACTTC.